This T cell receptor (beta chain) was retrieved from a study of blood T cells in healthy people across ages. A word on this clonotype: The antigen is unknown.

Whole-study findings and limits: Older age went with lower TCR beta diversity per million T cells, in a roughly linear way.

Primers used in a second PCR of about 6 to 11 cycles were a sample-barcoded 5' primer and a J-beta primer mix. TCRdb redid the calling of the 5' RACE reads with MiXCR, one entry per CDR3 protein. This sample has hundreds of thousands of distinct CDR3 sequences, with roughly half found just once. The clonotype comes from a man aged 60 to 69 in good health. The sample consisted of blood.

The DNA of the CDR3 is TGCGCCAGCAGCCCAACCCCAGGGACAGGGATGAACGAGCAGTACTTC. It is translated as CASSPTPGTGMNEQYF. The genes are TRBV5-1 and TRBJ2-7; the match to TRBD1 covers 9 bases. This CDR3 region has 16 residues. Germline V CDR1 and CDR2: SGHRS, YFSETQ. The trim removed 4 bases at V and 5 bases at J, leaving 13 bases unmatched.